This TCR beta chain was obtained from a study of cytomegalovirus exposure and HLA in healthy donors. Study as a whole: In a previous analysis, some 110 million unique TCR beta sequences were found from some 180 million T cells. Findings and limits, study-wide: Data from an earlier analysis indicated that most TCR beta V segments were productive either about 90% or about 30% of the time. On later analysis, the bulk of CMV-associated TCR beta chains appeared to be HLA-restricted.

With 60 Vbeta and 13 Jbeta primers, the PCR was carried out. Data came from immunoSEQ multiplex PCR; TCRdb stores just in-frame clones and leaves some out. The sample shows over 110,000 clones, 70% to 85% of them seen only once. Germline V gives CDR1 PRHDT, CDR2 FYEKMQ (reference sequence). CDR3 length equals 15 residues. Trimming took 4 bases from V and 6 from J, leaving 15 bases between them. Of note for this clone: The antigen remains unidentified.

The sample consisted of PBMCs. The chain links TRBV13 to TRBJ2-2; a possible D gene is TRBD1 (6 bases). This sequence originates from a male donor in good health and CMV-seronegative. The CDR3 reads CASSSNRERAGELFF. The CDR3 DNA follows: TGTGCCAGCAGCTCCAACAGGGAGAGGGCCGGGGAGCTGTTTTTT.